A single sample gave rise to the 29 T cell receptor beta chains below, sequenced in a study of cytomegalovirus exposure and HLA in healthy donors. PCR primers comprised 60 Vbeta and 13 Jbeta primers. Assay: immunoSEQ multiplex PCR; the TCRdb copy retains only in-frame clones and omits some. The data contain under 150,000 clones, 78% of them seen just once; the ten biggest clones take up roughly 6.2%. The sample was PBMCs. These receptors originate from a middle-aged woman in good health and CMV-seropositive.

This clone was picked up a small number of times. V and J are TRBV27 and TRBJ2-5, with 11 bases matching TRBD2. TRBJ2-7 matches the DNA end more closely, so the J call is doubtful. Per the germline V gene, CDR1 is MNHEY and CDR2 is SMNVEV (reference sequence). The CDR3 contains 16 residues. The CDR3, as DNA: TGTGCCAGCATGCCGTTTCTAGCGGGAGGCCGCTACGAGCAGTACTTC. Translated, it gives CASMPFLAGGRYEQYF.

The gene calls are TRBV15 and TRBJ1-3, with 9 bases that match TRBD1. This CDR3 spans 16 amino acids. Germline lookup yields CDR1 LNHNV and CDR2 YYDKDF (reference sequence). Losses at the gene ends were 5 bases for V and 2 bases for J; bases not matched to a gene: 7. The CDR3 loop is CATSARRTGAGNTIYF. In DNA form, the CDR3 reads TGTGCCACCAGCGCACGGCGGACAGGGGCTGGAAACACCATATATTTT.

This clone occurred a few times. V usage is TRBV5-4 and J usage is TRBJ2-6, with D maybe TRBD1 (6 bases). CDR1 and CDR2 from the germline V gene are SGHNT and YYREEE (reference sequence). Trimming removed 7 bases at V and 1 base at J, with 12 bases between. The CDR3 has 15 residues. In DNA, the CDR3 is TGTGCCAGCGGATACAGGGTTTCTGGGGCCAACGTCCTGACTTTC. Translating it yields CASGYRVSGANVLTF.

This clone was recorded only once. The genes are TRBV9 and TRBJ2-1; tentatively, D is TRBD1 (6 bases). CDR3 length equals 16 residues. Trimming took 0 bases from V and 7 from J, leaving 17 bases between them. CDR1 is SGDLS, CDR2 YYNGEE, per germline. The CDR3 DNA sequence: TGTGCCAGCAGCGTAGGTTCACAGGGATTAGGGAATGAGCAGTTCTTC. The encoded protein is CASSVGSQGLGNEQFF.

V and J are TRBV29-1 and TRBJ2-7; the match to TRBD2 covers 8 bases. There are 14 residues in the CDR3. The germline V gene has CDR1 SQVTM and CDR2 ANQGSEA. J was trimmed by 1 base and V by 6 bases; bases with no gene match: 8. CDR3 in amino acids: CSVPGVAGSYEQYF. CDR3 bases: TGCAGCGTCCCTGGGGTAGCGGGGTCCTACGAGCAGTACTTC.

In its sample, this clone was seen once. The gene calls are TRBV5-1 and TRBJ2-7; D may be TRBD2 (5 bases). Trimming removed 0 bases at V and 0 bases at J, with 10 bases between. Germline values: CDR1 SGHRS, CDR2 YFSETQ. This CDR3 comprises 15 residues. CDR3 DNA sequence: TGCGCCAGCAGCTTGGACAGCCTAGCCTCCTACGAGCAGTACTTC. Encoded protein: CASSLDSLASYEQYF. Filled out from reference TRBV5-1 and TRBJ2-7, the complete variable domain reads KAGVTQTPRYLIKTRGQQVTLSCSPISGHRSVSWYQQTPGQGLQFLFEYFSETQRNKGNFPGRFSGRQFSNSRSEMNVSTLELGDSALYLCASSLDSLASYEQYFGPGTRLTVT.

This clone was seen more than once but under ten times. V usage is TRBV29-1 and J usage is TRBJ2-2, with D tentatively TRBD1 (5 bases). This CDR3 is built from 13 residues. Per the germline V gene, CDR1 is SQVTM and CDR2 is ANQGSEA. Trimming removed 7 bases at V and 7 bases at J, with 16 bases between. CDR3 bases: TGCAGCGCCTATTCTTCAGGGAACGGGGAGCTGTTTTTT. Its protein is CSAYSSGNGELFF.

This chain uses TRBV4-1 with TRBJ2-5; 7 nucleotides align to TRBD2. The assigned J gene may be wrong: the sequence end matches TRBJ2-7 better. The CDR3 is 13 amino acids. The germline gives CDR1 MGHRA, CDR2 YSYEKL. The CDR3, as DNA: TGCGCCAGCAGCCTACAGCGGGACGACGAGCAGTACTTC. This codes for CASSLQRDDEQYF.

The chain is built from TRBV25-1 and TRBJ2-1, with TRBD1 matching over 9 bases. This CDR3 is built from 15 residues. Losses at the gene ends were 4 bases for V and 6 bases for J; bases not matched to a gene: 7. Germline loops: CDR1 MGHDK, CDR2 SYGVNS. The CDR3 nucleotides are TGTGCCAGCAGTGTCCGAGGGACAGGGACCAATGAGCAGTTCTTC. Protein sequence: CASSVRGTGTNEQFF. The full variable domain, with the rest looked up from reference TRBV25-1 and TRBJ2-1, is EADIYQTPRYLVIGTGKKITLECSQTMGHDKMYWYQQDPGMELHLIHYSYGVNSTEKGDLSSESTVSRIRTEHFPLTLESARPSHTSQYLCASSVRGTGTNEQFFGPGTRLTVL.

Remarks on this clone: The sample carries other DNA sequences with the same CDR3. The chain carries TRBV5-1 and TRBJ1-1; D not certain. This CDR3 spans 13 amino acids. Trimming shortened V by 1 base and J by 4 bases, and 8 bases separated the two germline ends. CDR1 and CDR2 from the germline V gene are SGHRS and YFSETQ. The CDR3 DNA sequence: TGCGCCAGCAGCTTGTTTGGGAGCACTGAAGCTTTCTTT. It encodes CASSLFGSTEAFF.

This clone occurred once. This sequence joins TRBV7-2 and TRBJ2-7, with TRBD1 matching 10 bases. V lost 6 bases, J lost 6 bases, and 8 bases stayed unmatched. This CDR3 contains 14 residues. CDR1 is SGHTA, CDR2 FQGNSA, per germline. CDR3 bases: TGTGCCAGCAGTCCGGACAGGGGGAGTCGCGAGCAGTACTTC. Its protein is CASSPDRGSREQYF.

The chain employs TRBV14 and TRBJ2-3; D is unresolved. This CDR3 is 13 amino acids long. V shed 5 bases and J shed 4 bases, with 10 bases lying between them. The germline V gene encodes CDR1 SGHDN and CDR2 FVKESK. CDR3 sequence: CASSGRFADTQYF. The CDR3 DNA reads TGTGCCAGCAGCGGCAGGTTCGCAGATACGCAGTATTTT.

The chain carries TRBV5-6 and TRBJ2-1, with a possible D match to TRBD1 (6 bases). The CDR3 totals 16 residues. Trimming cost V 5 bases and J 0 bases, with 15 bases left between them. Germline-derived CDR1 and CDR2 are SGHDT and YYEEEE. The CDR3, as DNA: TGTGCCAGCAGAACACAGGGCGGCCGCTCCTACAATGAGCAGTTCTTC. Protein product: CASRTQGGRSYNEQFF.

The chain employs TRBV2 and TRBJ2-1, with a possible D match to TRBD2 (5 bases). Germline assignment: CDR1 SNHLY and CDR2 FYNNEI. The CDR3 contains 15 residues. V lost 6 bases to trimming and J lost 7 bases, with 19 bases between them. In DNA form, the CDR3 reads TGTGCCAGCAGCAAGGACGTTGAAACGGGGAATGAGCAGTTCTTC. Amino acid sequence: CASSKDVETGNEQFF.

This clone was counted only a few times. The V gene is TRBV27, the J gene TRBJ1-4; 7 nucleotides agree with TRBD1. The CDR3 totals 15 residues. V was pared by 6 bases and J by 7 bases, with 11 bases of the junction left unmatched. CDR1 and CDR2 (germline): MNHEY, SMNVEV (reference sequence). In DNA, the CDR3 is TGTGCCAGCAGCCCAAGTCGACAGGGAGGTGAAAAACTGTTTTTT. It translates to CASSPSRQGGEKLFF. The full variable domain, rest sourced from reference TRBV27 and TRBJ1-4, is EAQVTQNPRYLITVTGKKLTVTCSQNMNHEYMSWYRQDPGLGLRQIYYSMNVEVTDKGDVPEGYKVSRKEKRNFPLILESPSPNQTSLYFCASSPSRQGGEKLFFGSGTQLSVL.

This clone was counted between two and nine times. The V and J genes are TRBV7-6 and TRBJ2-1; TRBD2 matches 9 bases. J lost 0 bases, V lost 1 base, and 4 bases had no gene match. Germline-derived CDR1 and CDR2 are SGHVS and FNYEAQ. This CDR3 has 17 residues. The chain's CDR3 is CASSLVGGRGSYNEQFF. The CDR3 DNA follows: TGTGCCAGCAGCTTAGTAGGCGGGAGGGGCTCCTACAATGAGCAGTTCTTC.

V usage is TRBV11-1 and J usage is TRBJ1-4; D is unclear. The CDR3 spans 12 residues. Deletions cut 5 bases from V and 2 bases from J, with 3 bases between. CDR1 is SGHAT and CDR2 is FQDESV in the germline V gene (reference sequence). The CDR3 protein is CASSQTNEKLFF. The DNA for the CDR3 is TGTGCCAGCAGCCAGACTAATGAAAAACTGTTTTTT.

The chain combines TRBV7-8 with TRBJ2-7, with TRBD1 identical over 8 bases. The germline V gene encodes CDR1 SGHVS and CDR2 FQNEAQ. The junction had 7 bases not matched to a gene; V was cut back by 2 bases and J by 7 bases. The CDR3 extends over 14 amino acids. The CDR3 is CASSLPRTGGEQYF. The CDR3 DNA reads TGTGCCAGCAGCTTACCCCGTACAGGGGGGGAGCAGTACTTC.

The V gene is TRBV10-3, the J gene TRBJ1-1; maybe TRBD1 (5 bases). The CDR3 runs 13 residues. CDR1 ENHRY and CDR2 SYGVKD come from the germline V gene. Between the trimmed V and J ends, which lost 3 bases and 0 bases, there was a span of 5 bases. In DNA form, the CDR3 reads TGTGCCATCAGTGAAGGGGTGAACACTGAAGCTTTCTTT. Amino acid sequence: CAISEGVNTEAFF.

The chain combines TRBV5-1 with TRBJ2-6; D gene unclear. This CDR3 comprises 15 residues. Germline CDR1 SGHRS, CDR2 YFSETQ. V was clipped by 0 bases and J by 2 bases, with 6 bases between them. For the CDR3, the DNA is TGCGCCAGCAGCTTGGCGGTCCCTGGGGCCAACGTCCTGACTTTC. This translates into CASSLAVPGANVLTF.

V is TRBV6-5 and J is TRBJ2-5, with 8 bases that match TRBD1. Per germline, CDR1 MNHEY and CDR2 SVGAGI. The J segment lost 2 bases and the V segment lost 6 bases, leaving 2 bases of the junction unmatched. The CDR3 is 13 residues long. The CDR3 coding sequence is TGTGCCAGCAGGTGGACAGGGCAAGAGACCCAGTACTTC. As protein: CASRWTGQETQYF.

The chain is built from TRBV28 and TRBJ2-1; a possible D gene is TRBD1 (8 bases). The germline CDR1 and CDR2 sequences are MDHEN and SYDVKM. Trimming removed 4 bases at V and 8 bases at J, with 21 bases between. The CDR3 runs 16 residues. CDR3 DNA sequence: TGTGCCAGCAGTTCCCAGGGGGCGGTTGGGGGGGATGAGCAGTTCTTC. Translation: CASSSQGAVGGDEQFF. Full variable domain (remainder filled in from reference TRBV28 and TRBJ2-1): DVKVTQSSRYLVKRTGEKVFLECVQDMDHENMFWYRQDPGLGLRLIYFSYDVKMKEKGDIPEGYSVSREKKERFSLILESASTNQTSMYLCASSSQGAVGGDEQFFGPGTRLTVL.

The gene calls are TRBV28 and TRBJ2-5; 10 positions agree with TRBD1. Germline V gives CDR1 MDHEN, CDR2 SYDVKM. The V gene end was trimmed by 7 bases and the J gene end by 5 bases; junction bases not matched to a gene: 10. The CDR3 contains 15 residues. CDR3 sequence (DNA): TGTGCCAGCACCCAACGACAGGGGGCACGGGAGACCCAGTACTTC. Translation: CASTQRQGARETQYF.

This sequence joins TRBV2 and TRBJ1-1; 8 bases map to TRBD1. There are 13 residues in the CDR3. V lost 4 bases to trimming and J lost 6 bases; unmatched junction nucleotides: 4. CDR1 SNHLY and CDR2 FYNNEI come from the germline V gene. The CDR3 coding sequence is TGTGCCAGCAGTGGGACAGGGATGGCTGAAGCTTTCTTT. It encodes CASSGTGMAEAFF.

This clone came up a few times. The chain employs TRBV18 and TRBJ1-1, with 7 bases that match TRBD1. V was pared by 3 bases and J by 5 bases, with 12 bases of the junction left unmatched. The CDR3 extends over 16 amino acids. The germline CDR1 and CDR2 sequences are KGHSH and LQKENI. CDR3 amino acids: CASSPNRQGMGTEAFF. CDR3 DNA sequence: TGTGCCAGCTCACCGAATCGACAGGGAATGGGAACTGAAGCTTTCTTT.

The chain links TRBV10-2 to TRBJ2-7; D call uncertain. V lost 5 bases and J 0 bases, leaving 14 bases between the germline ends. Germline V gene data show CDR1 as WSHSY and CDR2 as SAAADI. The CDR3 spans 15 residues. CDR3 DNA: TGCGCCAGCAGTTTTTCACAGCTGAGCTCCTACGAGCAGTACTTC. This codes for CASSFSQLSSYEQYF.

The chain is built from TRBV18 and TRBJ1-3; the D is unclear. Germline lookup yields CDR1 KGHSH and CDR2 LQKENI. Trimming stripped 3 bases from V and 4 bases from J, with 13 bases between. The CDR3 length is 15 residues. CDR3 protein: CASSPDLNPGNTIYF. CDR3 DNA: TGTGCCAGCTCACCTGACTTAAATCCCGGAAACACCATATATTTT.

This clone has only a few counts. The V and J genes are TRBV2 and TRBJ1-3; D might be TRBD1 (6 bases). Trimming left V 6 bases short and J 3 bases short, with 9 bases between. CDR3 length: 13 amino acids. Germline V gene sequence: CDR1 SNHLY, CDR2 FYNNEI. CDR3 DNA sequence: TGTGCCAGCAGACGGACAGTTGGAAACACCATATATTTT. This translates into CASRRTVGNTIYF.

V gene TRBV5-1 combines with J gene TRBJ2-1; a possible D gene is TRBD2 (6 bases). Trimming took off 4 bases at V and 7 bases at J, with 12 bases between the two ends. Germline V gives CDR1 SGHRS, CDR2 YFSETQ. The CDR3 covers 13 residues. CDR3 bases: TGCGCCAGCAGCGGCACGGGGAGGAATGAGCAGTTCTTC. This codes for CASSGTGRNEQFF.